This TCR beta chain is drawn from a study of T cell changes during pregnancy in multiple sclerosis. This clone was counted once. The ends were cut back, 7 bases at V and 5 bases at J, with 11 bases in the middle. The CDR3 covers 12 residues. Germline V gene data show CDR1 as SNHLY and CDR2 as FYNNEI. The table came from immunoSEQ multiplex PCR; TCRdb's copy has only in-frame clones and leaves some out. In the table there are over 70,000 clones, around 94% of which are singletons. The source was peripheral blood, collected in the third trimester of pregnancy. The V and J genes are TRBV2 and TRBJ2-5; D is undetermined. The sequence derives from a female donor in good health, enrolled as a control in a pregnancy study. The CDR3 protein is CASTPRKETQYF. CDR3 sequence (DNA): TGTGCCAGCACCCCCAGAAAGGAGACCCAGTACTTC.